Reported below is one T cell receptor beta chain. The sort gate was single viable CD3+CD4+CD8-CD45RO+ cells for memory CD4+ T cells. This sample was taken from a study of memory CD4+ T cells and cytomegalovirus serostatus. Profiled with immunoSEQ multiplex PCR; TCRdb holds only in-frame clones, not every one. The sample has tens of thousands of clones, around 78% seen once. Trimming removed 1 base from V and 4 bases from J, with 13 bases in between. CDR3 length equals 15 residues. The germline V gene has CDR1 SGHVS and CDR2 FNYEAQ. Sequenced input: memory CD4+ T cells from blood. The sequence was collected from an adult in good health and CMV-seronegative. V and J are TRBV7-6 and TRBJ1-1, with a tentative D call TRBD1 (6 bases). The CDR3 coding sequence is TGTGCCAGCAGCTTAGGGGGGGCTTTCGGCACTGAAGCTTTCTTT. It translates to CASSLGGAFGTEAFF.